The 15 T cell receptor beta chains presented below share a single source sample, sequenced in a study of T cell repertoires in cytomegalovirus infection. Each CDR3 protein gets one entry after TCRdb re-called the reads with MiXCR. The sample lists about 130,000 distinct CDR3 sequences; more than 7% were seen once. Material: PBMCs. These receptors came from a human donor in good health (CMV status not recorded). Some clones in this sample may be carry-over from other donors' samples.

This sequence joins TRBV5-4 and TRBJ1-2, with a possible D match to TRBD1 (5 bases). V lost 4 bases and J lost 4, with 14 bases in between. CDR1 and CDR2 (germline): SGHNT, YYREEE (reference sequence). There are 14 residues in the CDR3. The CDR3 loop is CASSRPGSGYGYTF. CDR3 nucleotide sequence: TGTGCCAGCAGCCGACCAGGGAGCGGCTATGGCTACACCTTC.

This clonotype was observed at least ten times. V gene TRBV3-1 combines with J gene TRBJ2-5; 10 bases map to TRBD2. V lost 1 base to trimming and J lost 4 bases; unmatched junction nucleotides: 6. This CDR3 comprises 16 residues. Germline V gene lookup returns CDR1 LGHDT and CDR2 YNNKEL (reference sequence). The CDR3 loop reads CASSQGTSGERETQYF. For the CDR3, the DNA is TGTGCCAGCAGCCAAGGAACTAGCGGGGAGAGAGAGACCCAGTACTTC.

This clonotype showed up just a few times. V gene TRBV7-9 combines with J gene TRBJ1-1; D not resolved. In germline, CDR1 is SEHNR, CDR2 FQNEAQ (reference sequence). V shed 5 bases and J shed 0 bases, with 4 bases lying between them. The CDR3 sequence is 12 residues long. The CDR3 loop is CASSPLNTEAFF. CDR3 bases: TGTGCCAGCAGCCCACTGAACACTGAAGCTTTCTTT.

Many counts were recorded for this clonotype. The chain uses TRBV28 and TRBJ2-5; 7 bases fit TRBD1. The CDR3 is 15 amino acids. V dropped 2 bases and J dropped 2; count of bases not matched to a gene: 5. Germline V gene sequence: CDR1 MDHEN, CDR2 SYDVKM. The CDR3 here is CASSLGLGQQETQYF. CDR3 DNA: TGTGCCAGCAGTTTAGGGTTGGGACAGCAAGAGACCCAGTACTTC. Together with reference TRBV28 and TRBJ2-5, the CDR3 gives the full variable domain: DVKVTQSSRYLVKRTGEKVFLECVQDMDHENMFWYRQDPGLGLRLIYFSYDVKMKEKGDIPEGYSVSREKKERFSLILESASTNQTSMYLCASSLGLGQQETQYFGPGTRLLVL.

This clonotype was detected a few times. J is TRBJ2-7 and V is TRBV28; 8 bases map to TRBD1. The germline V gene encodes CDR1 MDHEN and CDR2 SYDVKM. The CDR3 spans 14 residues. V lost 6 bases and J lost 3; bases outside the gene matches: 7. The DNA for the CDR3 is TGTGCCAGCAGCGCGGACAGGGCAGACTACGAGCAGTACTTC. It translates to CASSADRADYEQYF.

This clonotype was counted between two and nine times. The rearrangement links TRBV20-1 to TRBJ1-1; D uncertain. CDR1 DFQATT and CDR2 SNEGSKA come from the germline V gene (reference sequence). This CDR3 is 13 amino acids long. V lost 0 bases and J lost 1, with 6 bases in between. CDR3 in amino acids: CSARDQWNTEAFF. The CDR3 DNA reads as TGCAGTGCTAGAGATCAGTGGAACACTGAAGCTTTCTTT.

This clonotype has a count of ten or more. The chain has TRBV7-2 and TRBJ1-6, with D hard to call. V gave up 0 bases and J gave up 9 bases, with 15 bases separating them. CDR1 SGHTA and CDR2 FQGNSA come from the germline V gene. The CDR3 covers 16 residues. The CDR3 protein is CASSLADGRIGSPLHF. The CDR3, as DNA: TGTGCCAGCAGCTTAGCGGATGGCAGGATAGGTTCACCCCTCCACTTT. The whole variable domain, filled in from reference TRBV7-2 and TRBJ1-6, reads GAGVSQSPSNKVTEKGKDVELRCDPISGHTALYWYRQSLGQGLEFLIYFQGNSAPDKSGLPSDRFSAERTGGSVSTLTIQRTQQEDSAVYLCASSLADGRIGSPLHFGNGTRLTVT.

Remarks on this clonotype: This may come from a read error, since a much larger clone is one base off. V usage is TRBV7-2 and J usage is TRBJ2-7, with D perhaps TRBD1 (6 bases). Germline V gene data show CDR1 as SGHTA and CDR2 as FQGNSA. CDR3 size: 14 residues. CDR3 region: CGSSRDKSSYEQYF. The CDR3 coding sequence is TGTGGCAGCAGCCGGGACAAATCCTCCTACGAGCAGTACTTC.

V is TRBV20-1 and J is TRBJ2-1; 7 positions agree with TRBD1. Germline values: CDR1 DFQATT, CDR2 SNEGSKA (reference sequence). The J segment lost 4 bases and the V segment lost 3 bases, leaving 6 bases of the junction unmatched. This CDR3 is built from 14 residues. The CDR3 is CSARQGQLYNEQFF. CDR3 in DNA: TGCAGTGCTAGGCAGGGACAGCTTTACAATGAGCAGTTCTTC.

The chain is built from TRBV24-1 and TRBJ1-5; the D gene is possibly TRBD1 (6 bases). The CDR3 runs 15 residues. Germline V gene lookup returns CDR1 KGHDR and CDR2 SFDVKD. Deletions cut 3 bases from V and 1 base from J, with 9 bases between. Here the CDR3 reads CATSDGQLSNQPQHF. The CDR3, as DNA: TGTGCCACCAGTGATGGACAGTTGAGCAATCAGCCCCAGCATTTT.

There are many counts of this clonotype. The chain links TRBV7-8 to TRBJ1-1; TRBD1 might be the D (5 bases). The CDR3 covers 13 residues. V dropped 3 bases and J dropped 3 bases, with 8 bases sitting between them. Germline CDR1 SGHVS, CDR2 FQNEAQ. DNA of the CDR3: TGTGCCAGCAGCTTGCGGGGGGACACTGAAGCTTTCTTT. It specifies CASSLRGDTEAFF.

This clonotype was seen just once. The chain links TRBV5-4 to TRBJ1-1; unclear D gene. Germline CDR1 SGHNT, CDR2 YYREEE (reference sequence). The CDR3 covers 14 residues. Deletions cut 0 bases from V and 3 bases from J, with 9 bases between. This chain's CDR3 is CASSLEGAYTEAFF. The CDR3 DNA follows: TGTGCCAGCAGCTTGGAGGGAGCGTACACTGAAGCTTTCTTT. The full variable domain, in which reference TRBV5-4 and TRBJ1-1 provide the parts outside the CDR3, is ETGVTQSPTHLIKTRGQQVTLRCSSQSGHNTVSWYQQALGQGPQFIFQYYREEENGRGNFPPRFSGLQFPNYSSELNVNALELDDSALYLCASSLEGAYTEAFFGQGTRLTVV.

This clonotype has a handful of counts. The chain has TRBV7-9 and TRBJ1-2; 8 bases are a match to TRBD1. CDR3 size: 15 residues. Per germline, CDR1 SEHNR and CDR2 FQNEAQ (reference sequence). V lost 5 bases to trimming and J lost 6 bases; unmatched junction nucleotides: 11. In DNA form, the CDR3 reads TGTGCCAGCAGCATCGAGACAGGGGCCAGAGATGGCTACACCTTC. It is translated as CASSIETGARDGYTF.

This clonotype was detected ten times or more. The rearrangement links TRBV7-7 to TRBJ2-3; 14 positions agree with TRBD2. This CDR3 region has 17 residues. V dropped 5 bases and J dropped 2; count of bases not matched to a gene: 6. Germline assignment: CDR1 SSHAT and CDR2 FNYEAQ (reference sequence). The CDR3 nucleotides are TGTGCCAGCAGCCCGTCGGGACTAGCGGGGGTCACAGATACGCAGTATTTT. Translating gives CASSPSGLAGVTDTQYF. Looking up the rest from reference TRBV7-7 and TRBJ2-3 gives the full variable domain: GAGVSQSPRYKVTKRGQDVTLRCDPISSHATLYWYQQALGQGPEFLTYFNYEAQPDKSGLPSDRFSAERPEGSISTLTIQRTEQRDSAMYRCASSPSGLAGVTDTQYFGPGTRLTVL.

This clonotype was recorded many times. CDR3 amino acids: CASSFDRGKGTEAFF. CDR3 in DNA: TGTGCCAGCAGCTTTGACAGGGGTAAGGGCACTGAAGCTTTCTTT. The chain couples TRBV7-2 to TRBJ1-1; 8 nucleotides match TRBD1. This CDR3 region has 15 residues. V was clipped by 3 bases and J by 4 bases; unmatched bases: 7. Per germline, CDR1 SGHTA and CDR2 FQGNSA.